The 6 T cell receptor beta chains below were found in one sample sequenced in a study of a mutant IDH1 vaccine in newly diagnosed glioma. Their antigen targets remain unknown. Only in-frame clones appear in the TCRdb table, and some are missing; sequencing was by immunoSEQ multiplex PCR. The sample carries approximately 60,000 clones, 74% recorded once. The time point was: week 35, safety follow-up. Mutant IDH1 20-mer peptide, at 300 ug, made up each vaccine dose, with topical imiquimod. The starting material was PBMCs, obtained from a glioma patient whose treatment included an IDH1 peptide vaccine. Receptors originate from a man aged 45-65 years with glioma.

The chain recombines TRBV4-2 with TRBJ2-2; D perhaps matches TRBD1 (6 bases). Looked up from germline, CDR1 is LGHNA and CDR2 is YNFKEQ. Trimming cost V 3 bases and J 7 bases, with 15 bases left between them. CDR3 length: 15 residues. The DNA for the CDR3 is TGTGCCAGCAGCCATCCACAGGGAATGAACGGGGAGCTGTTTTTT. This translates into CASSHPQGMNGELFF.

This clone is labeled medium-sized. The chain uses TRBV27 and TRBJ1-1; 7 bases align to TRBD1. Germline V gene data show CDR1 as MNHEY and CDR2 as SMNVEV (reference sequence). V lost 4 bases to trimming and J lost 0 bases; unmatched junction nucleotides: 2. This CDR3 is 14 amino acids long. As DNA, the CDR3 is TGTGCCAGCAGTTGGGACAGTTTGAACACTGAAGCTTTCTTT. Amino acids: CASSWDSLNTEAFF.

Here the CDR3 DNA reads TGTGCCAGCAGCTTGGCCGGGGATGGGGCTGGCTACACCTTC. Translation gives CASSLAGDGAGYTF. This rearrangement joins TRBV7-9 to TRBJ1-2, with a possible D match to TRBD1 (5 bases). This CDR3 contains 14 residues. Germline V gene lookup returns CDR1 SEHNR and CDR2 FQNEAQ (reference sequence). Trimming took 3 bases from V and 7 from J, leaving 15 bases between them.

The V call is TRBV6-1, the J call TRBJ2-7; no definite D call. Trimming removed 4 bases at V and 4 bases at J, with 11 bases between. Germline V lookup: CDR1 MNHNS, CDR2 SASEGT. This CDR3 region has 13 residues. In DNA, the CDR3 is TGTGCCAGCAGTGGAGGAAATGGGTACGAGCAGTACTTC. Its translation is CASSGGNGYEQYF.

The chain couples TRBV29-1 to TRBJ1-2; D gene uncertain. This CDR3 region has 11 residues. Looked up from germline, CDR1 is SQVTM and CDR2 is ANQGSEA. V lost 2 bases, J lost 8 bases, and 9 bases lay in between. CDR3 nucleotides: TGCAGCGTTGAAAAGGGTCGGGGCTACACCTTC. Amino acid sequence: CSVEKGRGYTF.

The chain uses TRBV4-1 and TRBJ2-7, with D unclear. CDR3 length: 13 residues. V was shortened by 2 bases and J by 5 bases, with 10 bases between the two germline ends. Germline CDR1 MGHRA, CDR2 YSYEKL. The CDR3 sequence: CASSQTLSDEQYF. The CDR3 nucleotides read TGCGCCAGCAGCCAAACCCTCTCGGACGAGCAGTACTTC.